This TCR beta chain was captured in a study of shared clonotypes between healthy human individuals. Original analysis: Filtering of immunoSEQ junctional sequences could not match full-length read filtering. The protocol was immunoSEQ multiplex PCR, while the TCRdb copy is restricted to in-frame clones and leaves out a portion. The V and J calls and clone size are taken from that table; D and trimming were inferred from the DNA. Of millions of clones listed, about 92% are singletons. Material: naive CD4+ T cells sorted from blood. Subset indicated: CD45RA+ positively selected. This clonotype originated in a man between 18 and 29 years old in good health.

The CDR3 DNA is TGTGCCAGCAGCCCTGATGGGGGTACCTACAATGAGCAGTTCTTC. The encoded protein is CASSPDGGTYNEQFF. The chain is built from TRBV9 and TRBJ2-1; D is tentatively TRBD1 or TRBD2 (5 bases each). Germline-derived CDR1 and CDR2 are SGDLS and YYNGEE. V shed 4 bases and J shed 2 bases, with 13 bases lying between them. This CDR3 has 15 residues.